This TCR beta chain was retrieved from a study of blood T cell repertoires in COVID-19. Study-level background: COVID-19 samples collected from the United States, Italy and Spain covered acute and convalescent phases. From T cells, B-cell-depleted T cells, or PBMCs came the material, which was cDNA or gDNA.

Assay: immunoSEQ multiplex PCR; the TCRdb copy retains only in-frame clones and omits some. The table lists fewer than 700,000 clones, 85% to 90% of them singletons, with about 8.2% in the top ten. This clone was recorded a few times. Germline loops: CDR1 LNHNV, CDR2 YYDKDF (reference sequence). Trimming removed 9 bases from V and 5 bases from J, with 13 bases in between. The CDR3 sequence is 12 residues long. This chain joins TRBV15 and TRBJ1-1; no definite D call. The source is a woman in her 50s with COVID-19, enrolled during active disease. The specimen sequenced was peripheral blood. The CDR3 bases are TGTGCCACGAAGACGCGGGTAACTGAAGCTTTCTTT. This encodes CATKTRVTEAFF.